The 30 T cell receptor beta chains in this list originate from one sample, sequenced in a study of T cell responses to AZD1222 COVID-19 vaccine (dated by TCRdb to the early 2020s). The receptor library was made with the immunoSEQ multiplex PCR assay. TCRdb provides this immuneACCESS table in a form limited to in-frame rearrangements. Some clones are lacking; in checked studies, under half of them reflect an unresolved V gene, and why the rest are absent is not known. The sample has some 150,000 clones on record, roughly 86% of them singletons. The ten largest account for 4.5% to 5.5% of the sample. The time point label, read with the paper, signifies: about 28 days (+/-7) after the second vaccine dose. The treatment or condition label here, explained by the study, means: meningococcal conjugate vaccine given as trial control. This material consisted of peripheral blood, taken 28 days after the second dose of the MenACWY control vaccine. Source of these receptors: an adult who received the MenACWY meningococcal vaccine as a control.

The genes are TRBV5-8 and TRBJ2-7; no clear D. Deletions cut 1 base from V and 4 bases from J, with 12 bases between. The CDR3 consists of 14 residues. Germline V gene data show CDR1 as SGHTS and CDR2 as YDEGEE. This chain's CDR3 is CASSLLNSAYEQYF. The CDR3 DNA reads as TGTGCCAGCAGCTTGCTTAACAGCGCTTACGAGCAGTACTTC. Variable domain in full (rest from reference TRBV5-8 and TRBJ2-7): EAGVTQSPTHLIKTRGQQATLRCSPISGHTSVYWYQQALGLGLQFLLWYDEGEERNRGNFPPRFSGRQFPNYSSELNVNALELEDSALYLCASSLLNSAYEQYFGPGTRLTVT.

This clone was detected only once. The chain has TRBV28 and TRBJ1-1; D may be TRBD1 (5 bases). From germline, CDR1 is MDHEN and CDR2 SYDVKM. Trimming shortened V by 7 bases and J by 4 bases, and 13 bases separated the two germline ends. This CDR3 has 13 amino acids. CDR3 in DNA: TGTGCCAGCAACTCAGGGCTTCTCACTGAAGCTTTCTTT. Its translation: CASNSGLLTEAFF.

The rearrangement links TRBV30 to TRBJ1-6; perhaps TRBD1 as D (6 bases). The CDR3 contains 12 residues. The germline V and J ends were trimmed by 5 bases and 7 bases, with 9 bases remaining between them. The germline gives CDR1 GTSNPN, CDR2 SVGIG (reference sequence). The CDR3 here is CAWSRGNSPLHF. The CDR3 DNA reads TGTGCCTGGTCCAGGGGAAATTCACCCCTCCACTTT.

The chain couples TRBV3-1 (or the pseudogene TRBV3-2) to TRBJ1-5; a weak D match, TRBD1 (5 bases). Per the germline V gene, CDR1 is LGHDT and CDR2 is YNNKEL (reference sequence). The CDR3 totals 13 residues. Deletions cut 0 bases from V and 5 bases from J, with 5 bases between. CDR3 in amino acids: CASSQDRDQPQHF. The CDR3 region has the DNA TGTGCCAGCAGCCAAGACAGGGATCAGCCCCAGCATTTT.

The chain employs TRBV7-2 and TRBJ2-2, with 9 bases aligning to TRBD2. This CDR3 region has 16 residues. The germline V gene has CDR1 SGHTA and CDR2 FQGNSA. J was trimmed by 6 bases and V by 5 bases; bases with no gene match: 10. The CDR3 sequence: CASSDGAGGQAGELFF. CDR3 nucleotide sequence: TGTGCCAGCAGCGACGGTGCGGGGGGGCAGGCCGGGGAGCTGTTTTTT.

The chain carries TRBV28 and TRBJ2-7, with TRBD1 matching over 7 bases. The V gene's germline CDR1 is MDHEN and CDR2 SYDVKM. Unmatched junction bases numbered 13, after V lost 6 bases and J lost 5 bases. The CDR3 runs 15 residues. This CDR3 is CASSLGAGGVNEQYF. For the CDR3, the DNA is TGTGCCAGCAGCCTTGGTGCAGGGGGTGTAAACGAGCAGTACTTC.

The chain recombines TRBV20-1 with TRBJ2-1; 8 bases are a match to TRBD2. The ends lost 3 bases at V and 1 base at J; junction bases unmatched: 5. Germline V gene lookup returns CDR1 DFQATT and CDR2 SNEGSKA (reference sequence). The CDR3 has 15 residues. The CDR3 reads CSASYGTRSYNEQFF. In DNA form, the CDR3 reads TGCAGTGCTAGTTACGGGACTAGGTCCTACAATGAGCAGTTCTTC.

The rearrangement uses TRBV5-4 and TRBJ2-1, with 10 bases fitting TRBD2. There are 16 residues in the CDR3. V shed 2 bases and J 5 bases; nucleotides not matched to a gene: 7. CDR1 is SGHNT and CDR2 is YYREEE in the germline V gene (reference sequence). CDR3 residues: CASSFVSSGSHNEQFF. The CDR3 nucleotides read TGTGCCAGCAGCTTCGTGTCTAGCGGGAGCCACAATGAGCAGTTCTTC.

The V gene is TRBV9, the J gene TRBJ2-6; TRBD1 matches 8 bases. This CDR3 has 15 residues. The germline V gene has CDR1 SGDLS and CDR2 YYNGEE. With 3 bases clipped from V and 4 bases from J, the junction kept 3 bases outside the gene matches. For the CDR3, the DNA is TGTGCCAGCAGCGCCAGGGGGCCCGGGGCCAACGTCCTGACTTTC. This codes for CASSARGPGANVLTF.

The chain recombines TRBV7-3 with TRBJ2-7; D might be TRBD1 or TRBD2, each matching 5 bases. V lost 2 bases and J lost 2, with 13 bases in between. The CDR3 covers 15 residues. The germline gives CDR1 SGHTA, CDR2 FQGTGA. The CDR3 loop reads CASSLDSQGPYEQYF. In DNA, the CDR3 is TGTGCCAGCAGCTTAGATTCCCAGGGACCCTACGAGCAGTACTTC.

This clone was found a few times. The CDR3 loop reads CASSHHREGETQYF. As DNA, the CDR3 is TGTGCCAGCAGCCACCACAGGGAAGGAGAGACCCAGTACTTC. The chain carries TRBV3-1 (or the pseudogene TRBV3-2) and TRBJ2-5; D is perhaps TRBD1 (6 bases). V was clipped by 3 bases and J by 4 bases, with 12 bases between them. Looked up from germline, CDR1 is LGHDT and CDR2 is YNNKEL (reference sequence). This CDR3 contains 14 residues.

V gene TRBV5-1 combines with J gene TRBJ2-2, with D possibly being TRBD1 (7 bases). Trimming shortened V by 1 base and J by 2 bases, and 15 bases separated the two germline ends. The CDR3 has 17 amino acids. Germline loops: CDR1 SGHRS, CDR2 YFSETQ. The CDR3 is CASSLSGRDRNTGELFF. The CDR3 nucleotides read TGCGCCAGCAGCTTGTCTGGGCGGGACAGAAACACCGGGGAGCTGTTTTTT.

The V gene is TRBV4-3, the J gene TRBJ2-7; D not resolved. This CDR3 contains 13 residues. The germline V and J ends were trimmed by 4 bases and 2 bases, with 9 bases remaining between them. Germline CDR1 is LGHNA and CDR2 is YSLEER. CDR3 bases: TGCGCCAGCAGCCTCTCGACCACCTACGAGCAGTACTTC. This codes for CASSLSTTYEQYF.

V gene TRBV7-2 combines with J gene TRBJ1-1; TRBD1 might be the D (5 bases). V gave up 5 bases and J gave up 5 bases, with 12 bases separating them. Germline CDR1 reads SGHTA; CDR2 reads FQGNSA. The CDR3 has 13 residues. In DNA form, the CDR3 reads TGTGCCAGCAGCCGGCAACCAGGGACTGAAGCTTTCTTT. This translates into CASSRQPGTEAFF.

The CDR3 DNA is TGTGCCAGCAGCTTGGCCGAGGCGGGGGCGCGAGAGACCCAGTACTTC. Amino acids: CASSLAEAGARETQYF. The chain has TRBV5-6 and TRBJ2-5, with D perhaps matching TRBD2 (7 bases). Trimming took off 0 bases at V and 4 bases at J, with 16 bases between the two ends. The germline V gene encodes CDR1 SGHDT and CDR2 YYEEEE. The length of the CDR3 is 16 residues.

This clone was counted many times. The CDR3 sequence: CACDRGMGSPLHF. The CDR3 nucleotides read TGTGCCTGCGACAGGGGAATGGGATCACCCCTCCACTTT. This rearrangement joins TRBV30 to TRBJ1-6; 8 bases match TRBD1. After removal of 6 bases from V and 10 bases from J, the junction contained 8 bases not matched to a gene. The germline CDR1 and CDR2 sequences are GTSNPN and SVGIG (reference sequence). The CDR3 spans 13 residues.

The gene calls are TRBV9 and TRBJ2-1; D is ambiguous. V was shortened by 0 bases and J by 5 bases, with 3 bases between the two germline ends. The CDR3 totals 12 residues. Germline V gives CDR1 SGDLS, CDR2 YYNGEE. DNA of the CDR3: TGTGCCAGCAGCGTAGTGAACAATGAGCAGTTCTTC. It encodes CASSVVNNEQFF.

This chain joins TRBV18 and TRBJ1-2; D gene uncertain. V was pared by 2 bases and J by 0 bases, with 10 bases between. Per the germline V gene, CDR1 is KGHSH and CDR2 is LQKENI. This CDR3 spans 15 amino acids. Here the CDR3 reads CASSPSGEANYGYTF. In nucleotides, the CDR3 is TGTGCCAGCTCACCATCGGGCGAAGCTAACTATGGCTACACCTTC.

This chain's CDR3 is CASSQENAGTGGGDTQYF. The CDR3, as DNA: TGTGCCAGCAGCCAAGAGAATGCCGGGACAGGGGGAGGAGATACGCAGTATTTT. This chain uses TRBV4-2 with TRBJ2-3; 11 bases align to TRBD1. This CDR3 is 18 amino acids long. V lost 0 bases to trimming and J lost 5 bases; unmatched junction nucleotides: 10. Germline V lookup: CDR1 LGHNA, CDR2 YNFKEQ.

The chain uses TRBV28 and TRBJ1-5; perhaps TRBD1 as D (5 bases). The V gene lost 4 bases and the J gene lost 2 bases, with 15 bases spanning the gap. Germline V lookup: CDR1 MDHEN, CDR2 SYDVKM. This CDR3 region has 16 residues. The CDR3 DNA is TGTGCCAGCAGTTCCGGCGCCCGGGGCGGCAATCAGCCCCAGCATTTT. Translated, it gives CASSSGARGGNQPQHF.

The J gene is TRBJ1-4, the V gene TRBV7-2; 9 bases match TRBD1. The CDR3 has 15 amino acids. Germline lookup yields CDR1 SGHTA and CDR2 FQGNSA. Trimming cost V 6 bases and J 8 bases; bases outside gene matches: 10. CDR3 amino acids: CASRDTGGAREKLFF. The CDR3 region has the DNA TGTGCCAGCAGGGATACAGGGGGCGCTCGGGAAAAACTGTTTTTT.

This clone has only one observation. V gene TRBV7-2 combines with J gene TRBJ1-1; no firm D call. The CDR3 covers 14 residues. The V gene lost 4 bases and the J gene lost 0 bases, with 9 bases spanning the gap. Germline V lookup: CDR1 SGHTA, CDR2 FQGNSA. In DNA, the CDR3 is TGTGCCAGCAGCTCCGGACGGCTGAACACTGAAGCTTTCTTT. The encoded protein is CASSSGRLNTEAFF.

Here the CDR3 DNA reads TGTGCCTGGCGTCAACAGGGGGTCCGAGAAAAACTGTTTTTT. Protein product: CAWRQQGVREKLFF. This sequence joins TRBV30 and TRBJ1-4; 8 positions agree with TRBD1. V shed 5 bases, J shed 8 bases, and the junction held 10 bases outside the gene matches. The CDR3 is 14 amino acids. Germline V gene sequence: CDR1 GTSNPN, CDR2 SVGIG (reference sequence).

The chain combines TRBV9 with TRBJ1-4; D unresolved. V lost 0 bases, J lost 5 bases, and 17 bases lay in between. The germline V gene encodes CDR1 SGDLS and CDR2 YYNGEE. The CDR3 sequence is 17 residues long. CDR3 bases: TGTGCCAGCAGCGTAGGGACTTTCCAACAGTCAAATGAAAAACTGTTTTTT. Its protein is CASSVGTFQQSNEKLFF.

This clone was counted a single time. The rearrangement joins TRBV4-1 to TRBJ2-1; 10 bases fit TRBD1. The V and J ends lost 4 bases and 6 bases, in that order; junction bases with no gene match: 9. The CDR3 extends over 16 amino acids. Germline V gives CDR1 MGHRA, CDR2 YSYEKL. The CDR3 nucleotides read TGCGCCAGCAGCCGGTCCCGGACAGGGGGTGGCAATGAGCAGTTCTTC. It translates to CASSRSRTGGGNEQFF.

This clone was observed a handful of times. The V and J genes are TRBV5-1 and TRBJ2-5; D might be TRBD1 or TRBD2, each matching 5 bases. The CDR3 runs to 14 residues. The germline V gene has CDR1 SGHRS and CDR2 YFSETQ. Between the trimmed V and J ends, which lost 1 base and 3 bases, there was a span of 10 bases. The CDR3 region has the DNA TGCGCCAGCAGCTTGTATGGGACGAAAGAGACCCAGTACTTC. Residues: CASSLYGTKETQYF.

V and J are TRBV4-3 and TRBJ2-2; D is perhaps TRBD2 (5 bases). This CDR3 spans 15 amino acids. Germline CDR1 reads LGHNA; CDR2 reads YSLEER. Trimming took 1 base from V and 4 from J, leaving 10 bases between them. The CDR3 region is CASSQGFGGTGELFF. The CDR3 DNA reads TGCGCCAGCAGCCAAGGATTCGGAGGCACCGGGGAGCTGTTTTTT.

This clone showed up just a few times. The J gene is TRBJ1-1, the V gene TRBV30; D is possibly TRBD1 (5 bases). The CDR3 covers 14 residues. Germline V gene lookup returns CDR1 GTSNPN and CDR2 SVGIG (reference sequence). The V gene lost 0 bases and the J gene lost 0 bases, with 8 bases spanning the gap. This CDR3 reads CAWSVGRVNTEAFF. The CDR3 nucleotides read TGTGCCTGGAGTGTAGGCAGGGTGAACACTGAAGCTTTCTTT.

This rearrangement joins TRBV3-1 (or the pseudogene TRBV3-2) to TRBJ1-4; D not certain. Deletions cut 4 bases from V and 6 bases from J, with 9 bases between. There are 13 residues in the CDR3. Germline V lookup: CDR1 LGHDT, CDR2 YNNKEL (reference sequence). CDR3 protein: CASSLGSYEKLFF. DNA of the CDR3: TGTGCCAGCAGCCTCGGGAGTTATGAAAAACTGTTTTTT.

CDR3 nucleotide sequence: TGTGCCAGCAGCCAGGGACCGCAAGAGACCCAGTACTTC. It codes for CASSQGPQETQYF. The chain uses TRBV7-2 and TRBJ2-5, with D tentatively TRBD1 or TRBD2 (5 bases each). This CDR3 region has 13 residues. The V gene's germline CDR1 is SGHTA and CDR2 FQGNSA. V lost 5 bases and J lost 2, with 9 bases in between.